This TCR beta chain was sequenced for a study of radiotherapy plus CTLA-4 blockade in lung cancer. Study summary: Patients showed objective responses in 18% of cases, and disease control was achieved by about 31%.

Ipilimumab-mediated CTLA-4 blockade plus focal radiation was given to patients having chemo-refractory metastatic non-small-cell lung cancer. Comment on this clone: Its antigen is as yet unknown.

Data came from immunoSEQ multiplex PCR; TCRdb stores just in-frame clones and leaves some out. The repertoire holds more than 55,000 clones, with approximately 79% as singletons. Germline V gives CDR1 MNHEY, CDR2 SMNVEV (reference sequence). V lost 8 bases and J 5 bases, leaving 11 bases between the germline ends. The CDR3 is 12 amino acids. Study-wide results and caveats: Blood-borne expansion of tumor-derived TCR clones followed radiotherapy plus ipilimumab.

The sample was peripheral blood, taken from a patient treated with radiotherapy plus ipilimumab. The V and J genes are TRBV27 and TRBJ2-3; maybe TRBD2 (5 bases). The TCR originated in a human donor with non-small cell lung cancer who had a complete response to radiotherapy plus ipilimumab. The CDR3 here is CASGIAGDTQYF. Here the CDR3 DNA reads TGTGCCAGCGGCATTGCGGGAGATACGCAGTATTTT.